The 21 T cell receptor beta chains listed next were all sequenced from one sample in a study of T-cell memory formation after mild COVID-19. From the 5' RACE reads, TCRdb called clonotypes with MiXCR, one entry per CDR3 protein. Seen here are over 120,000 distinct CDR3 sequences, over 6% observed once, and the top ten hold approximately 2.1%. The sequencing sample was made of PBMCs or a T cell subset sorted from them (not recorded which). These receptors were collected from an adult woman who had mild COVID-19 (a few samples of this study predate the infection). Cell type and time point are not known.

This clonotype has at least ten counts. CDR3 region: CASSLSGRVQYEQYF. CDR3 nucleotides: TGTGCCAGCAGCCTGAGCGGGAGGGTCCAATACGAGCAGTACTTC. The chain has TRBV7-2 and TRBJ2-7; 10 bases match TRBD2. CDR3 length: 15 amino acids. V lost 5 bases, J lost 4 bases, and 8 bases stayed unmatched. CDR1 SGHTA and CDR2 FQGNSA come from the germline V gene.

This chain links TRBV2 with TRBJ1-1, with TRBD1 identical over 8 bases. V dropped 6 bases and J dropped 1; count of bases not matched to a gene: 13. This CDR3 contains 17 residues. Germline V gene lookup returns CDR1 SNHLY and CDR2 FYNNEI. CDR3 residues: CASRIIRQGRGNTEAFF. CDR3 DNA: TGTGCCAGCAGGATTATTAGACAGGGGCGAGGGAACACTGAAGCTTTCTTT.

This clonotype was counted ten times or more. The chain couples TRBV20-1 to TRBJ2-7, with a possible D match to TRBD1 (6 bases). Looked up from germline, CDR1 is DFQATT and CDR2 is SNEGSKA (reference sequence). The germline V and J ends were trimmed by 4 bases and 1 base, with 14 bases remaining between them. This CDR3 has 14 amino acids. The CDR3 DNA follows: TGCAGTGCTACCCCCCCGACAGGATCCTACGAGCAGTACTTC. This codes for CSATPPTGSYEQYF.

This clonotype has a count of ten or more. This sequence joins TRBV6-2 or TRBV6-3 and TRBJ2-7; 9 bases are a match to TRBD2. CDR3 length equals 15 residues. With V trimmed by 6 bases and J by 4 bases, 10 bases remained unmatched. The germline V gene encodes CDR1 MNHEY and CDR2 SVGEGT. The DNA of the CDR3 is TGTGCCAGCAGACGCCGCGGGGGGGGCGCGTACGAGCAGTACTTC. This sequence encodes CASRRRGGGAYEQYF.

This clonotype was picked up many times. The genes are TRBV9 and TRBJ2-1; 8 nucleotides line up with TRBD2. The CDR3 is 16 residues long. Germline assignment: CDR1 SGDLS and CDR2 YYNGEE. Trimming removed 0 bases from V and 2 bases from J; junction bases left unmatched: 4. The CDR3 nucleotides are TGTGCCAGCAGCGTAGTTACTAGCGGAGCCTACAATGAGCAGTTCTTC. It codes for CASSVVTSGAYNEQFF.

The chain couples TRBV6-5 to TRBJ2-5; D is ambiguous. CDR1 is MNHEY and CDR2 is SVGAGI in the germline V gene. This CDR3 has 14 amino acids. Trimming pared 6 bases from V and 5 bases from J, leaving 16 bases between. The CDR3 region is CASSPFLGAETQYF. CDR3 DNA sequence: TGTGCCAGCAGCCCCTTTTTAGGAGCGGAGACCCAGTACTTC.

In this sample, this clonotype turned up many times. The chain couples TRBV20-1 to TRBJ2-7, with D maybe TRBD1 (6 bases). This CDR3 has 13 amino acids. V was pared by 2 bases and J by 4 bases, with 12 bases between. Germline V gene data show CDR1 as DFQATT and CDR2 as SNEGSKA (reference sequence). DNA for the CDR3: TGCAGTGCTAGAATACAAGGGGGATACGAGCAGTACTTC. This encodes CSARIQGGYEQYF.

The rearrangement links TRBV4-2 to TRBJ2-1; 7 bases match TRBD2. The CDR3 runs to 16 residues. Germline CDR1 reads LGHNA; CDR2 reads YNFKEQ. The junction had 5 bases not matched to a gene; V was cut back by 1 base and J by 2 bases. The CDR3, as DNA: TGTGCCAGCAGCCAAGCCCACAGCGGGACCTACAATGAGCAGTTCTTC. Encoded protein: CASSQAHSGTYNEQFF.

This clonotype appeared many times. The chain recombines TRBV27 with TRBJ1-2; a possible D gene is TRBD1 (6 bases). Between the trimmed V and J ends, which lost 3 bases and 5 bases, there was a span of 16 bases. The CDR3 sequence is 15 residues long. CDR1 is MNHEY and CDR2 is SMNVEV in the germline V gene (reference sequence). The CDR3 DNA reads as TGTGCCAGCAGTTTTGCTGCAGGGGTTGTATATGGCTACACCTTC. Protein sequence: CASSFAAGVVYGYTF.

The chain employs TRBV2 and TRBJ1-5, with D uncertain. V lost 2 bases to trimming and J lost 3 bases, with 5 bases between them. Germline assignment: CDR1 SNHLY and CDR2 FYNNEI. The CDR3 sequence is 13 residues long. The CDR3 region is CASSEQPNQPQHF. CDR3 DNA sequence: TGTGCCAGCAGTGAACAGCCCAATCAGCCCCAGCATTTT.

This clonotype has only a few counts. J is TRBJ2-5 and V is TRBV10-3; 8 bases map to TRBD1. There are 16 residues in the CDR3. Germline V gene lookup returns CDR1 ENHRY and CDR2 SYGVKD. The J segment lost 5 bases and the V segment lost 6 bases, leaving 14 bases of the junction unmatched. CDR3 loop: CAIRGKQQGVGETQYF. CDR3 sequence (DNA): TGTGCCATCAGGGGTAAACAACAGGGGGTCGGGGAGACCCAGTACTTC.

This clonotype has a count of ten or more. The chain recombines TRBV5-1 with TRBJ2-7; 7 bases align to TRBD1. Germline V gene lookup returns CDR1 SGHRS and CDR2 YFSETQ. The CDR3 has 15 amino acids. V dropped 0 bases and J dropped 2; count of bases not matched to a gene: 5. CDR3 sequence: CASSLARDSTYEQYF. CDR3 nucleotide sequence: TGCGCCAGCAGCTTGGCCAGGGACAGTACCTACGAGCAGTACTTC.

This clonotype was observed a handful of times. The V call is TRBV6-6, the J call TRBJ1-2, with unresolved D. Germline V CDR1 and CDR2: MNHNY, SVGAGI (reference sequence). Trimming shortened V by 0 bases and J by 2 bases, and 10 bases separated the two germline ends. This CDR3 has 15 residues. CDR3 amino acids: CASSYSRGENYGYTF. The DNA for the CDR3 is TGTGCCAGCAGTTACTCCCGGGGAGAAAACTATGGCTACACCTTC.

The V gene is TRBV11-2, the J gene TRBJ2-1, with 9 bases identical to TRBD1. The CDR3 runs 15 residues. Per the germline V gene, CDR1 is SGHAT and CDR2 is FQNNGV. The junction had 7 bases not matched to a gene; V was cut back by 7 bases and J by 3 bases. The CDR3 DNA sequence: TGTGCCAGCATCTCATCGGGACAGGGCTACAATGAGCAGTTCTTC. Residues: CASISSGQGYNEQFF.

This chain joins TRBV7-9 and TRBJ1-3; 7 positions match TRBD1. Germline CDR1 reads SEHNR; CDR2 reads FQNEAQ (reference sequence). CDR3 length equals 15 residues. After removal of 3 bases from V and 0 bases from J, the junction contained 2 bases not matched to a gene. In DNA, the CDR3 is TGTGCCAGCAGCTTTCAGGGGGACTCTGGAAACACCATATATTTT. It encodes CASSFQGDSGNTIYF.

V usage is TRBV11-2 and J usage is TRBJ2-1; TRBD2 aligns across 10 bases. The CDR3 consists of 15 residues. V lost 3 bases to trimming and J lost 5 bases; unmatched junction nucleotides: 4. In germline, CDR1 is SGHAT, CDR2 FQNNGV. The CDR3 loop reads CASSLRGLADNEQFF. The CDR3 region has the DNA TGTGCCAGCAGCTTGAGAGGACTAGCGGACAATGAGCAGTTCTTC.

The CDR3 loop reads CASSHLGGGYTGELFF. The CDR3 coding sequence is TGTGCCAGCAGCCACTTGGGCGGGGGGTACACCGGGGAGCTGTTTTTT. This sequence joins TRBV7-3 and TRBJ2-2; 8 nucleotides match TRBD2. The germline gives CDR1 SGHTA, CDR2 FQGTGA. This CDR3 has 16 amino acids. J gave up 3 bases and V 5 bases, and 8 bases lay outside the gene matches.

This clonotype was detected ten times or more. The chain couples TRBV7-2 to TRBJ2-3; D is perhaps TRBD2 (7 bases). The CDR3 has 14 residues. Germline assignment: CDR1 SGHTA and CDR2 FQGNSA. V gave up 3 bases and J gave up 4 bases, with 11 bases separating them. CDR3 bases: TGTGCCAGCAGCTTTGGAGGGGGGGCAGATACGCAGTATTTT. This codes for CASSFGGGADTQYF.

V gene TRBV9 combines with J gene TRBJ2-2; 7 nucleotides align to TRBD1. CDR1 and CDR2 from the germline V gene are SGDLS and YYNGEE. V lost 4 bases, J lost 4 bases, and 7 bases stayed unmatched. The CDR3 has 15 amino acids. CDR3 DNA sequence: TGTGCCAGCAGCCGACTACAGGGGAGCACCGGGGAGCTGTTTTTT. Protein product: CASSRLQGSTGELFF.

This clonotype was detected only a few times. This chain connects TRBV4-2 to TRBJ1-4; 9 nucleotides line up with TRBD1. The V and J ends lost 4 bases and 8 bases, in that order; junction bases with no gene match: 11. The CDR3 length is 16 residues. The germline V gene encodes CDR1 LGHNA and CDR2 YNFKEQ. In DNA, the CDR3 is TGTGCCAGCAGCCGGGACAGGGAGTCCCGGGGGGAAAAACTGTTTTTT. Translating it yields CASSRDRESRGEKLFF.

This clonotype came up many times. This rearrangement joins TRBV20-1 to TRBJ2-7; no reliable D call. CDR1 DFQATT and CDR2 SNEGSKA come from the germline V gene (reference sequence). The CDR3 sequence is 14 residues long. The germline V and J ends were trimmed by 8 bases and 3 bases, with 20 bases remaining between them. CDR3 loop: CSSYDPKLGYEQYF. The CDR3 coding sequence is TGCAGTTCCTATGATCCTAAGTTGGGCTACGAGCAGTACTTC.